What follows is one T cell receptor (beta chain) and its context. Its target is not known. The data were taken from a study of blood T cells in healthy people across ages. The use of a sample-barcoded 5' primer and a J-beta primer mix characterized a second PCR of roughly 7 to 11 cycles. Using its own MiXCR run on the 5' RACE reads, TCRdb lists one record per CDR3 protein. The table records about 1.6 million distinct CDR3 sequences, 30% to 40% of them present only once. General observations from the study: Since the PBMCs were unsorted, naive and antigen-experienced cells could not be conclusively compared.

The source of this sequence is a woman aged 25-40 years in good health. The sequencing input was blood.

CDR3 protein: CASSPDRDITDTQYF. The CDR3 DNA follows: TGTGCCAGCAGCCCGGACAGGGATATAACAGATACGCAGTATTTT. The chain links TRBV5-4 to TRBJ2-3; 8 positions match TRBD1. This CDR3 is built from 15 residues. V dropped 4 bases and J dropped 3; count of bases not matched to a gene: 7. Germline V CDR1 and CDR2: SGHNT, YYREEE (reference sequence).